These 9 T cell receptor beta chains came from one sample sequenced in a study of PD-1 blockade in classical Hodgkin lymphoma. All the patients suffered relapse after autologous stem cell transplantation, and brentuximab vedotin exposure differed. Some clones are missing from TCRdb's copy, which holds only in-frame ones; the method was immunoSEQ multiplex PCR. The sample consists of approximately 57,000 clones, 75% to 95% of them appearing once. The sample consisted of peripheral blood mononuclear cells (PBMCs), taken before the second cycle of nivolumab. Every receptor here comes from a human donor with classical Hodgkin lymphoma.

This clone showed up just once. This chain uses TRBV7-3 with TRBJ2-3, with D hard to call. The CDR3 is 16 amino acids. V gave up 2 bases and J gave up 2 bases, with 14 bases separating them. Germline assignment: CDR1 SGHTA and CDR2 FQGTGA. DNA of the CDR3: TGTGCCAGCAGCTTATACGCCTCGCCGTCCACAGATACGCAGTATTTT. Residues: CASSLYASPSTDTQYF.

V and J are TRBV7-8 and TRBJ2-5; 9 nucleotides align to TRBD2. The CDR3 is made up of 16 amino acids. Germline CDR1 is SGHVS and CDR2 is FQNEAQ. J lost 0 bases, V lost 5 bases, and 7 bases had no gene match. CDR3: CASSPQRGAHQETQYF. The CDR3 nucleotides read TGTGCCAGCAGCCCGCAGCGGGGGGCCCACCAAGAGACCCAGTACTTC.

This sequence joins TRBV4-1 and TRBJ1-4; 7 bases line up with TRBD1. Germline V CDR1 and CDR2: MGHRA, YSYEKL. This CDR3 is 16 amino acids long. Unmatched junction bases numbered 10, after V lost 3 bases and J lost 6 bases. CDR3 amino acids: CASSQITGVVDEKLFF. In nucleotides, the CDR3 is TGCGCCAGCAGCCAGATAACAGGGGTAGTGGATGAAAAACTGTTTTTT.

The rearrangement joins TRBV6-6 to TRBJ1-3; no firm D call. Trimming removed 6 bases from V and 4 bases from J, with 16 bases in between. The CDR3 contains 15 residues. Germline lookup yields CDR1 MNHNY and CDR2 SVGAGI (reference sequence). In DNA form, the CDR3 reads TGTGCCAGCAGCCCTACTAGATCGTCCGGAAACACCATATATTTT. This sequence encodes CASSPTRSSGNTIYF.

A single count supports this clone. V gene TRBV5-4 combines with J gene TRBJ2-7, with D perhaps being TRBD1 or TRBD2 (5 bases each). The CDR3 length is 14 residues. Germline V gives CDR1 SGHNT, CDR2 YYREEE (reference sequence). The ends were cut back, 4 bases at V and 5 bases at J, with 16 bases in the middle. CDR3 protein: CASSPGDGGHEQYF. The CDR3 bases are TGTGCCAGCAGCCCCGGGGACGGTGGTCACGAGCAGTACTTC.

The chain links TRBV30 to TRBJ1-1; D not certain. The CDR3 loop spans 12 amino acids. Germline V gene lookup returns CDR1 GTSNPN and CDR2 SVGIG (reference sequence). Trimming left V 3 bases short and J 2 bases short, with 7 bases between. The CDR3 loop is CAWSFLNTEAFF. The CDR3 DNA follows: TGTGCCTGGAGCTTCTTAAACACTGAAGCTTTCTTT. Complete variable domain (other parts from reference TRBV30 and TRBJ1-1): SQTIHQWPATLVQPVGSPLSLECTVEGTSNPNLYWYRQAAGRGLQLLFYSVGIGQISSEVPQNLSASRPQDRQFILSSKKLLLSDSGFYLCAWSFLNTEAFFGQGTRLTVV.

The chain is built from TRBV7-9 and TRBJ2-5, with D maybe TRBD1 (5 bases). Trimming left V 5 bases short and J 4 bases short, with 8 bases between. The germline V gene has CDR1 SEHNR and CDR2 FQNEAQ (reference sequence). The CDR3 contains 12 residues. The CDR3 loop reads CASSTTGETQYF. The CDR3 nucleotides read TGTGCCAGCAGCACAACAGGAGAGACCCAGTACTTC.

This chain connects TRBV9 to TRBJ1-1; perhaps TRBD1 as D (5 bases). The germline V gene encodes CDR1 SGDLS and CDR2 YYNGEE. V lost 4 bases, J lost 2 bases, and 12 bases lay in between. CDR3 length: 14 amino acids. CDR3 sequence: CASSTQGKNTEAFF. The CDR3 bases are TGTGCCAGCAGCACCCAGGGCAAAAACACTGAAGCTTTCTTT.

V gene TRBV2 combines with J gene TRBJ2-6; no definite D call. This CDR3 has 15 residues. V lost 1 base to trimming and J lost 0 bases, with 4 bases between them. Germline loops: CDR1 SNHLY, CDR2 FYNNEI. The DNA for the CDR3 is TGTGCCAGCAGTGAAGGGTCCTCTGGGGCCAACGTCCTGACTTTC. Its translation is CASSEGSSGANVLTF. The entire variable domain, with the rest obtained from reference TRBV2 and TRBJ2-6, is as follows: EPEVTQTPSHQVTQMGQEVILRCVPISNHLYFYWYRQILGQKVEFLVSFYNNEISEKSEIFDDQFSVERPDGSNFTLKIRSTKLEDSAMYFCASSEGSSGANVLTFGAGSRLTVL.